The TCR beta chain described here comes from a study of CD8 T cells in ankylosing spondylitis. Whole-study findings and limits: Ankylosing spondylitis blood appeared to be characterized by a TCR beta motif of eight highly homologous variants.

TCRdb recomputed calls from the 5' RACE reads with MiXCR, one row per CDR3 protein. The sample consists of some 300,000 distinct CDR3 sequences, around 20% of them appearing once. Of note for this clonotype: No antigen is known for it.

Losses at the gene ends were 3 bases for V and 7 bases for J; bases not matched to a gene: 7. Germline V lookup: CDR1 SGHTA, CDR2 FQGNSA. The CDR3 spans 15 residues. The chain recombines TRBV7-2 with TRBJ2-3; 10 nucleotides line up with TRBD2. This clonotype was obtained from a female donor with ankylosing spondylitis or in good health (not recorded which). Input material: blood, either unsorted or a sorted T cell fraction (not recorded which). The CDR3 region is CASSLVLAGRHTQYF. The CDR3 DNA sequence: TGTGCCAGCAGCTTGGTACTAGCGGGAAGGCATACGCAGTATTTT.